This T cell receptor beta chain was sequenced for a study of CD4 and CD8 cells across lung adenocarcinoma regions. CDR3 size: 12 residues. Trimming left V 0 bases short and J 15 bases short, with 12 bases between. Per germline, CDR1 WNHNN and CDR2 SYGVQD (reference sequence). Localized lung adenocarcinoma, a non-small cell lung cancer, affected the donors. MiXCR, applied by TCRdb to the PCR reads, yields one record per CDR3 protein. The sample gives fewer than 4,000 distinct CDR3 sequences, 35% to 55% of which show up once; 35% to 50% is in the top ten. The TCR was taken from a male donor with lung adenocarcinoma. The CD4 and CD8 labels of this study may be unreliable. The sequenced sample was CD8+ T cells from the center of a lung tumor. The rearrangement joins TRBV10-1 to TRBJ2-4; D uncertain. DNA of the CDR3: TGCGCCAGCAGTGAGTCGAAAAAGTTTTTGTACTTC. Translation gives CASSESKKFLYF.